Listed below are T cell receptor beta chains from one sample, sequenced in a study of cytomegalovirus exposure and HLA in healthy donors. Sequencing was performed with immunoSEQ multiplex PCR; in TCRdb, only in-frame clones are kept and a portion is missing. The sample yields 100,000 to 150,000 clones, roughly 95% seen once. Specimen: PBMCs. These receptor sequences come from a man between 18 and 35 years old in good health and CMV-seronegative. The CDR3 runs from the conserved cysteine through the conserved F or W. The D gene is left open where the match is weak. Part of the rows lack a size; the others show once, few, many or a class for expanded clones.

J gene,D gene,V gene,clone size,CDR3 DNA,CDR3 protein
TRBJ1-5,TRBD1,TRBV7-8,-,TGTGCCAGCAGCCCGGGGACAGTAAGCAATCAGCCCCAGCATTTT,CASSPGTVSNQPQHF
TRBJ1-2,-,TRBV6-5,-,TGTGCCAGCAGAGGACCGGGGTCGTATGGCTACACCTTC,CASRGPGSYGYTF
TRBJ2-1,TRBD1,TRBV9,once,TGTGCCAGCAGCGTAGCTACAGGGGAGTACTACAATGAGCAGTTCTTC,CASSVATGEYYNEQFF
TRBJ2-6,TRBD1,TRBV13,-,TGTGCCAGCGGAGCCGGGACAGGGAGCTCTGGGGCCAACGTCCTGACTTTC,CASGAGTGSSGANVLTF
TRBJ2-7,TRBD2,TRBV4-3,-,TGCGCCAGCAGCCTCCAGGGCCTAGCGGTTTCCTACGAGCAGTACTTC,CASSLQGLAVSYEQYF
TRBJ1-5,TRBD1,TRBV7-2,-,TGTGCCAGCAGCCCAACAGGGGTGTTCAGCAATCAGCCCCAGCATTTT,CASSPTGVFSNQPQHF
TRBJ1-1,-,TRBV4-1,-,TGCGCCAGCAGCCAAGGACTTTTGAACACTGAAGCTTTCTTT,CASSQGLLNTEAFF
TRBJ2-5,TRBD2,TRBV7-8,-,TGTGCCAGCAGCTTAGCGCGCACTAGTGGACTAGGGACCCAGTACTTC,CASSLARTSGLGTQYF
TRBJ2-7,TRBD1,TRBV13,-,TGTGCCAGCAGCAAAACCACCGGGACAGGCACCTACGAGCAGTACTTC,CASSKTTGTGTYEQYF
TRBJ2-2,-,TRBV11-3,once,TGTGCCAGCAGCTTTCCACGGGAGCCCGGGGAGCTGTTTTTT,CASSFPREPGELFF
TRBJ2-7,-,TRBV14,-,TGTGCCAGCAGCCGCCGACTAGGGGCCCAGTCCTACTACGAGCAGTACTTC,CASSRRLGAQSYYEQYF
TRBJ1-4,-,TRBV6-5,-,TGTGCCAGCAGTGGCACATCGAATACTAATGAAAAACTGTTTTTT,CASSGTSNTNEKLFF
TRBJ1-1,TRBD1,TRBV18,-,TGTGCCAGCTCACCCGGGACAGGGATTGAAGCTTTCTTT,CASSPGTGIEAFF
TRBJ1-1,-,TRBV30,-,TGTGCCTGGAGTGCCAGACTAGACATGAACACTGAAGCTTTCTTT,CAWSARLDMNTEAFF
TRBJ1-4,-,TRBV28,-,TGTGCCAGCAGCACCCCCGAGACAGGAAATGAAAAACTGTTTTTT,CASSTPETGNEKLFF
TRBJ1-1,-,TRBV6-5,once,TGTGCCAGCAGTTACTCGACAGCTGAAGCTTTCTTT,CASSYSTAEAFF
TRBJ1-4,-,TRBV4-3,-,TGCGCCAGCAGCCAATTGACAGCCGCAACTAATGAAAAACTGTTTTTT,CASSQLTAATNEKLFF
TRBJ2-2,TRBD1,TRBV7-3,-,TGTGCCAGCAGCTCGGGACAGACTAACACCGGGGAGCTGTTTTTT,CASSSGQTNTGELFF
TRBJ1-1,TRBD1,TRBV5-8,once,TGTGCCAGCAGCTTGGGGCGCCAGGGGGCGCGGACTGAAGCTTTCTTT,CASSLGRQGARTEAFF
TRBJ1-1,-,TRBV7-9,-,TGTGCCAGCAGCTTATATTCCGGGAACACTGAAGCTTTCTTT,CASSLYSGNTEAFF
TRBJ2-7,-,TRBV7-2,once,TGTGCCAGCAGCTTAGTGGGGCAGTACGAGCAGTACTTC,CASSLVGQYEQYF
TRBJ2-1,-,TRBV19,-,TGTGCCAGTAATATGGGAACTAGGAATGAGCAGTTCTTC,CASNMGTRNEQFF
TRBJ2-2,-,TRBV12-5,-,TGTGCTAGTGGTTTGGTAGCCCAGGGCCCCCCCGGGGAGCTGTTTTTT,CASGLVAQGPPGELFF
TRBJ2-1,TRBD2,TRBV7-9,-,TGTGCCAGCAGCAAAGCGGCTAGCGGGAGGCCCCATGAGCAGTTCTTC,CASSKAASGRPHEQFF
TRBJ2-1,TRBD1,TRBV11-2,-,TGTGCCAGCAGCCAGGGGGAGAGCTCCTACAATGAGCAGTTCTTC,CASSQGESSYNEQFF
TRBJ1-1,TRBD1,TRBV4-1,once,TGCGCCAGCAGCCAAGCCCTTAACCGGGACAGGGGTAGGGCTTTCTTT,CASSQALNRDRGRAFF
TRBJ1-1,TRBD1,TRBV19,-,TGTGCCAGTAGGTCTCAGGGGGCACGCACTGAAGCTTTCTTT,CASRSQGARTEAFF
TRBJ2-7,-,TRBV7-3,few,TGTGCCAGCAGCTTATGGTTAGCCAGCGAGCAGTACTTC,CASSLWLASEQYF
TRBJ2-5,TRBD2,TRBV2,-,TGTGCCAGCAGTGAAAGACTAGCGGGAGAGACCCAGTACTTC,CASSERLAGETQYF
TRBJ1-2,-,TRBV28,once,TGTGCCAGCAGTTCCCCCAAAAGCCTCTATGGCTACACCTTC,CASSSPKSLYGYTF
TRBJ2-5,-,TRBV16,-,TGTGCCAGCAGCCAATTTAGTTGGGACATCCAAGAGACCCAGTACTTC,CASSQFSWDIQETQYF
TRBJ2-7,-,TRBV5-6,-,TGTGCCAGCAGCTTGGTCCACACAGACTACGAGCAGTACTTC,CASSLVHTDYEQYF
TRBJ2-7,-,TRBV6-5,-,TGTGCCAGCAGTCGCACCCCGGGGTACGAGCAGTACTTC,CASSRTPGYEQYF
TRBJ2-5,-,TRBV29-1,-,TGCAGCGCTGATGAAGGAGGAAAGACCCAGTACTTC,CSADEGGKTQYF
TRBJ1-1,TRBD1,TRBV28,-,TGTGCCAGCAGTTTTTTCCAGGGGGGCACTGAAGCTTTCTTT,CASSFFQGGTEAFF
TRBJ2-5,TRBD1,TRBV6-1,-,TGTGCCAGCAGTGAGTACAGGGGGCGGTTAGAGACCCAGTACTTC,CASSEYRGRLETQYF
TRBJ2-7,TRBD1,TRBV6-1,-,TGTGCCAGCAGTGCGAGAGGGGGCTCTAGCGAGCAGTACTTC,CASSARGGSSEQYF
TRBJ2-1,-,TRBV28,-,TGTGCCAGCAGCTTTGGACAGCTAAATGAGCAGTTCTTC,CASSFGQLNEQFF
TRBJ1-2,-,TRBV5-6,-,TGTGCCAGCAGTCTGGGCAGGGGTAACTATGGCTACACCTTC,CASSLGRGNYGYTF
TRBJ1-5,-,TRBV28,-,TGTGCCAGCAGTTTTACAGCGGGTAGCAATCAGCCCCAGCATTTT,CASSFTAGSNQPQHF
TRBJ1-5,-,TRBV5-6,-,TGTGCCAGCAGCTTGGCCGGGAGGACAGCCAATCAGCCCCAGCATTTT,CASSLAGRTANQPQHF
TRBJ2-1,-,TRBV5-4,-,TGTGCCAGCAGCTTGGCAAATGAGCAGTTCTTC,CASSLANEQFF
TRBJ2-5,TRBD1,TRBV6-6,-,TGTGCCAGCAGTACCGGGGACAGGGTGAGAGAGACCCAGTACTTC,CASSTGDRVRETQYF
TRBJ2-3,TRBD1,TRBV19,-,TGTGCCACCCGGGACAGGGCGGGCACAGATACGCAGTATTTT,CATRDRAGTDTQYF
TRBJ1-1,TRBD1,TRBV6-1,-,TGTGCCAGCAGTGATGGGTACAGGGGGAACACTGAAGCTTTCTTT,CASSDGYRGNTEAFF
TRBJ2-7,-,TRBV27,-,TGTGCCAGCAGTTTCGGTCAGGGTGGGACCTACGAGCAGTACTTC,CASSFGQGGTYEQYF
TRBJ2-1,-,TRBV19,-,TGTGCCAGTAGTATAGATCGGGGGTCCAATGAGCAGTTCTTC,CASSIDRGSNEQFF
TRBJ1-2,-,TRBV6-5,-,TGTGCCAGCAGTTCCTTCTATGGCTACACCTTC,CASSSFYGYTF
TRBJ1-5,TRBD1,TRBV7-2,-,TGTGCCAGCAGCTTGGGGACAGGGGGCCGGCAGCCCCAGCATTTT,CASSLGTGGRQPQHF
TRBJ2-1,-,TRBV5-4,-,TGTGCCAGCAGCCAAGACAGGTTAAACGGCGATGAGCAGTTCTTC,CASSQDRLNGDEQFF
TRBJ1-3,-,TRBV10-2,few,TGCGCCAGCAGTGAGCAGGGTGGTGCAAACACCATATATTTT,CASSEQGGANTIYF
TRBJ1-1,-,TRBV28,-,TGTGCCAGCAGGACCTCTTTAGGGGGGAACACTGAAGCTTTCTTT,CASRTSLGGNTEAFF
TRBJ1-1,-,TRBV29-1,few,TGCAGCGTCGAAGGGGACACGAACACTGAAGCTTTCTTT,CSVEGDTNTEAFF
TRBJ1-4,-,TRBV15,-,TGTGCCACCAGCAGAGATCAGGACACCCGGGTTTTT,CATSRDQDTRVF